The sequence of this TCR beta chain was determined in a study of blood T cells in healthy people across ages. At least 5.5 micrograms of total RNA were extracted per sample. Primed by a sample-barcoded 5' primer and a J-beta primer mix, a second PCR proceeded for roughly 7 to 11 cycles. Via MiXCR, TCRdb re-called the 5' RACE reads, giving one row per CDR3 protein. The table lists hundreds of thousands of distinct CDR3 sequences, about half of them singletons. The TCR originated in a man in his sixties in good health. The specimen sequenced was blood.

CDR3 nucleotide sequence: TGTGCCAGCAGCAGGGACTGGTTGGGTGAGCAGTTCTTC. It codes for CASSRDWLGEQFF. V is TRBV5-6 and J is TRBJ2-1; TRBD2 is a possible D gene (6 bases). The V and J ends lost 4 bases and 9 bases respectively, with 14 bases between them. The length of the CDR3 is 13 residues. Germline V gives CDR1 SGHDT, CDR2 YYEEEE.